These 23 T cell receptor beta chains came from one sample sequenced in a study of neurological immune-mediated disorders. A single record per CDR3 protein comes from TCRdb applying MiXCR to the 5' RACE reads. Found here are approximately 86,000 distinct CDR3 sequences, 2.6% of them singletons; the top ten hold 1.1%. Sequencing was carried out using PBMCs. These receptors all stem from a woman aged 25 to 45 with multiple sclerosis.

This clonotype was detected ten times or more. CDR3 loop: CSGGSNEKLFF. The CDR3 coding sequence is TGCAGTGGTGGCAGTAATGAAAAACTGTTTTTT. The chain couples TRBV20-1 to TRBJ1-4; D not resolved. V shed 7 bases and J shed 4 bases, with 7 bases lying between them. Germline loops: CDR1 DFQATT, CDR2 SNEGSKA (reference sequence). The CDR3 sequence is 11 residues long.

The sample holds many counts of this clonotype. The rearrangement links TRBV5-1 to TRBJ1-1, with D maybe TRBD1 (6 bases). The CDR3 contains 15 residues. Germline CDR1 reads SGHRS; CDR2 reads YFSETQ. Trimming took off 4 bases at V and 4 bases at J, with 17 bases between the two ends. CDR3 bases: TGCGCCAGCAGCCCGGGGTGGGAAGGGGGCACTGAAGCTTTCTTT. Protein sequence: CASSPGWEGGTEAFF.

This clonotype was detected many times. The DNA for the CDR3 is TGTGCCAGCAGCTTGCGGGGGGTAAACACCGGGGAGCTGTTTTTT. Protein: CASSLRGVNTGELFF. The V gene is TRBV7-2, the J gene TRBJ2-2; 8 bases agree with TRBD2. This CDR3 has 15 residues. CDR1 and CDR2 from the germline V gene are SGHTA and FQGNSA. V shed 3 bases, J shed 2 bases, and the junction held 2 bases outside the gene matches. The full variable domain, rest sourced from reference TRBV7-2 and TRBJ2-2, is GAGVSQSPSNKVTEKGKDVELRCDPISGHTALYWYRQSLGQGLEFLIYFQGNSAPDKSGLPSDRFSAERTGGSVSTLTIQRTQQEDSAVYLCASSLRGVNTGELFFGEGSRLTVL.

The CDR3 spells CASSLAGTPLNEQFF. The CDR3 nucleotides are TGTGCCAGCAGCTTGGCCGGGACTCCACTAAATGAGCAGTTCTTC. This chain uses TRBV7-9 with TRBJ2-1; TRBD2 is a possible D gene (6 bases). The CDR3 runs to 15 residues. CDR1 and CDR2 (germline): SEHNR, FQNEAQ (reference sequence). The V and J ends lost 3 bases and 7 bases respectively, with 16 bases between them.

This clonotype was observed many times. The V gene is TRBV28, the J gene TRBJ1-3; D perhaps matches TRBD1 (5 bases). Trimming took off 8 bases at V and 3 bases at J, with 11 bases between the two ends. Per the germline V gene, CDR1 is MDHEN and CDR2 is SYDVKM. There are 13 residues in the CDR3. The CDR3 reads CASAGGDGNTIYF. The CDR3 DNA reads TGTGCCAGCGCTGGGGGAGATGGAAACACCATATATTTT.

This clonotype occurred many times. This chain uses TRBV2 with TRBJ2-1; no definite D call. Germline values: CDR1 SNHLY, CDR2 FYNNEI. V was clipped by 2 bases and J by 2 bases, with 10 bases between them. CDR3 length: 15 amino acids. CDR3 loop: CASSEQVGTYNEQFF. The DNA for the CDR3 is TGTGCCAGCAGTGAACAGGTGGGGACCTACAATGAGCAGTTCTTC. The complete variable domain, with remaining parts taken from reference TRBV2 and TRBJ2-1, reads EPEVTQTPSHQVTQMGQEVILRCVPISNHLYFYWYRQILGQKVEFLVSFYNNEISEKSEIFDDQFSVERPDGSNFTLKIRSTKLEDSAMYFCASSEQVGTYNEQFFGPGTRLTVL.

This clonotype showed up many times. V usage is TRBV5-6 and J usage is TRBJ1-5; no firm D call. The V gene's germline CDR1 is SGHDT and CDR2 YYEEEE. The CDR3 spans 12 residues. Deletions cut 4 bases from V and 6 bases from J, with 8 bases between. The CDR3: CASSVGSQPQHF. Here the CDR3 DNA reads TGTGCCAGCAGCGTAGGTTCTCAGCCCCAGCATTTT.

There are many counts of this clonotype. The CDR3 is CSVEPGMGQPQHF. As DNA, the CDR3 is TGCAGCGTTGAACCAGGGATGGGTCAGCCCCAGCATTTT. The chain links TRBV29-1 to TRBJ1-5; D possibly corresponds to TRBD1 (5 bases). The germline CDR1 and CDR2 sequences are SQVTM and ANQGSEA. CDR3 length equals 13 residues. V lost 2 bases and J 6 bases, leaving 11 bases between the germline ends.

This clonotype was picked up many times. This chain connects TRBV12-3 or TRBV12-4 to TRBJ1-1; unclear D gene. Trimming stripped 1 base from V and 4 bases from J, with 10 bases between. The CDR3 sequence is 14 residues long. The CDR3 DNA follows: TGTGCCAGCAGTTTAGTTGGGGTCCCCACTGAAGCTTTCTTT. The encoded protein is CASSLVGVPTEAFF.

This clonotype has more than one count but fewer than ten. This clone may be a read error of a much larger clone one base away. The J gene is TRBJ2-2, the V gene TRBV19; D call uncertain. Germline V gene sequence: CDR1 LNHDA, CDR2 SQIVND (reference sequence). Trimming shortened V by 7 bases and J by 2 bases, and 8 bases separated the two germline ends. This CDR3 has 13 amino acids. The CDR3 DNA reads as TGTGCCAGTACGCCACCCAACACCGGGGAGCTGTTTTTT. Translating gives CASTPPNTGELFF.

This clonotype was counted ten times or more. This chain joins TRBV5-5 and TRBJ1-1, with no clear D. The CDR3 extends over 12 amino acids. CDR1 and CDR2 from the germline V gene are SGHKS and YYEKEE (reference sequence). Trimming took off 7 bases at V and 4 bases at J, with 11 bases between the two ends. CDR3 sequence: CASAQRVTEAFF. In nucleotides, the CDR3 is TGTGCCAGCGCCCAGCGGGTCACTGAAGCTTTCTTT.

This clonotype was recorded at least ten times. This chain connects TRBV20-1 to TRBJ1-2; D not certain. Germline CDR1 DFQATT, CDR2 SNEGSKA (reference sequence). This CDR3 region has 12 residues. V gave up 7 bases and J gave up 4 bases, with 13 bases separating them. Written as DNA, the CDR3 is TGCAGTGGGCCGGTGGTCGGCTATGGCTACACCTTC. It translates to CSGPVVGYGYTF.

This clonotype has at least ten counts. The chain uses TRBV4-2 and TRBJ2-7, with 9 bases lining up with TRBD2. Per germline, CDR1 LGHNA and CDR2 YNFKEQ. The CDR3 covers 19 residues. V lost 0 bases to trimming and J lost 2 bases; unmatched junction nucleotides: 14. The CDR3 loop is CASSQEGLAAGGRPYEQYF. The CDR3 DNA reads as TGTGCCAGCAGCCAAGAGGGACTAGCAGCGGGGGGTCGTCCCTACGAGCAGTACTTC.

This clonotype was detected ten times or more. V usage is TRBV20-1 and J usage is TRBJ1-5, with TRBD1 as a possible D gene (5 bases). Germline CDR1 and CDR2: DFQATT and SNEGSKA (reference sequence). The V gene lost 2 bases and the J gene lost 3 bases, with 8 bases spanning the gap. The CDR3 runs to 13 residues. CDR3 nucleotide sequence: TGCAGTGCTAGAACAGGAAACAATCAGCCCCAGCATTTT. The encoded protein is CSARTGNNQPQHF.

This clonotype was recorded at least ten times. The chain is built from TRBV20-1 and TRBJ1-1; TRBD1 might be the D (5 bases). Germline values: CDR1 DFQATT, CDR2 SNEGSKA (reference sequence). This CDR3 comprises 13 residues. Between the trimmed V and J ends, which lost 3 bases and 0 bases, there was a span of 8 bases. The CDR3 loop is CSASSGMNTEAFF. The CDR3 DNA follows: TGCAGTGCTAGCTCAGGGATGAACACTGAAGCTTTCTTT.

This clonotype came up many times. The chain employs TRBV27 and TRBJ2-1; possibly TRBD1 or TRBD2 for D (5 bases each). Deletions cut 7 bases from V and 7 bases from J, with 23 bases between. The CDR3 loop spans 16 amino acids. The germline gives CDR1 MNHEY, CDR2 SMNVEV (reference sequence). The CDR3 nucleotides read TGTGCCAGCAATGAAAGAGGGGCCCCTGTGGGTAATGAGCAGTTCTTC. Translation: CASNERGAPVGNEQFF.

This clonotype has a count of ten or more. V and J are TRBV6-1 and TRBJ2-7; the D is unclear. V shed 2 bases and J shed 2 bases, with 7 bases lying between them. The germline V gene encodes CDR1 MNHNS and CDR2 SASEGT. The CDR3 runs 13 residues. CDR3 sequence: CASSEFRPYEQYF. The CDR3, as DNA: TGTGCCAGCAGTGAATTTCGGCCCTACGAGCAGTACTTC.

At least ten counts were recorded for this clonotype. This rearrangement joins TRBV12-3 or TRBV12-4 to TRBJ2-1; 7 bases fit TRBD2. The J segment lost 4 bases and the V segment lost 8 bases, leaving 11 bases of the junction unmatched. This CDR3 has 15 amino acids. The CDR3 DNA sequence: TGTGCCAGCCTTGAAGGCGGGAGATCATACAATGAGCAGTTCTTC. As protein: CASLEGGRSYNEQFF.

This clonotype was seen many times. V and J are TRBV11-2 and TRBJ2-1, with TRBD2 as a possible D gene (8 bases). CDR1 is SGHAT, CDR2 FQNNGV, per germline. The CDR3 loop spans 16 amino acids. V lost 5 bases, J lost 1 base, and 15 bases lay in between. The CDR3 DNA reads as TGTGCCAGCAGCCTGATAGCGGGACAGTCCTACAATGAGCAGTTCTTC. It specifies CASSLIAGQSYNEQFF. Together with reference TRBV11-2 and TRBJ2-1, the CDR3 gives the full variable domain: EAGVAQSPRYKIIEKRQSVAFWCNPISGHATLYWYQQILGQGPKLLIQFQNNGVVDDSQLPKDRFSAERLKGVDSTLKIQPAKLEDSAVYLCASSLIAGQSYNEQFFGPGTRLTVL.

This clonotype was seen ten or more times. The chain uses TRBV6-5 and TRBJ2-2; 10 bases are a match to TRBD2. Germline assignment: CDR1 MNHEY and CDR2 SVGAGI. The junction had 6 bases not matched to a gene; V was cut back by 2 bases and J by 0 bases. The CDR3 is 18 amino acids. The CDR3 DNA reads as TGTGCCAGCAGTTACCGGTCGGGACTAGCGTCGAACACCGGGGAGCTGTTTTTT. This encodes CASSYRSGLASNTGELFF.

There are many counts of this clonotype. The J gene is TRBJ2-3, the V gene TRBV7-9, with 8 nucleotides matching TRBD1. Germline V lookup: CDR1 SEHNR, CDR2 FQNEAQ (reference sequence). J was trimmed by 14 bases and V by 4 bases; bases with no gene match: 5. This CDR3 is 11 amino acids long. CDR3 loop: CASSSDRATYF. The CDR3, as DNA: TGTGCCAGCAGCTCGGACAGGGCAACGTATTTT.

Many counts were recorded for this clonotype. The genes are TRBV5-1 and TRBJ1-6; no definite D call. Trimming removed 2 bases from V and 9 bases from J, with 9 bases in between. CDR3 size: 13 residues. CDR1 and CDR2 (germline): SGHRS, YFSETQ. CDR3 region: CASSFEGRSPLHF. The CDR3 DNA reads TGCGCCAGCAGCTTTGAGGGTCGTTCACCCCTCCACTTT.

This clonotype was detected ten times or more. The rearrangement uses TRBV5-1 and TRBJ2-7, with 7 bases lining up with TRBD2. V trimming: 2 bases; J trimming: 1 base; junction bases outside the gene matches: 6. The CDR3 extends over 15 amino acids. Germline loops: CDR1 SGHRS, CDR2 YFSETQ. CDR3 loop: CASSFGAGESYEQYF. The CDR3 nucleotides are TGCGCCAGCAGCTTCGGGGCGGGAGAGTCCTACGAGCAGTACTTC.